Listed below are T cell receptor beta chains from one sample, sequenced in a study of blood T cell repertoires in COVID-19. Sequencing used immunoSEQ multiplex PCR; TCRdb keeps in-frame clones, though not all of them. In the table there are under 140,000 clones, over 65% of which are singletons. The sequencing sample was made of peripheral blood. All receptors derive from a woman older than 75 with acute or convalescent COVID-19. The CDR3 runs from the conserved cysteine through the conserved F or W.

J,V,CDR3
TRBJ1-4,TRBV19,CASSSGQGRNEKLFF
TRBJ1-2,TRBV30,CAWRRGPGYYGYTF
TRBJ2-5,TRBV5-6,CASSSYKTQTGETQYF
TRBJ2-1,TRBV5-4,CASSKIAGAYNEQFF
TRBJ1-6,TRBV12-3/TRBV12-4,CASSQGQGLTLHF
TRBJ2-1,TRBV5-1,CASSLMHSRTVYNEQFF
TRBJ2-1,TRBV28,CASSDRNTYNEQFF
TRBJ2-7,TRBV6-5,CASTASGGGYEQYF
TRBJ2-5,TRBV11-2,CASSSKVQGPQETQYF
TRBJ2-7,TRBV29-1,CSVVRLAGEQYF
TRBJ2-7,TRBV6-5,CASNPGQGVQYF
TRBJ1-6,TRBV5-4,CASSADRYNSPLHF
TRBJ2-5,TRBV6-2/TRBV6-3,CASSYLLAGGKETQYF
TRBJ1-6,TRBV6-6,CATVGGSSYNSPLHF
TRBJ2-7,TRBV19,CASSAQTSGTSGRRGSYEQYF
TRBJ1-2,TRBV4-2,CASSQPGTVSNYGYTF
TRBJ1-2,TRBV10-3,CAINLGQGDGYTF
TRBJ2-3,TRBV9,CASSPGGRFQSTDTQYF
TRBJ2-7,TRBV5-6,CASSRAGDGHEQYF
TRBJ1-2,TRBV5-8,CASSLGRVYGYTF
TRBJ2-7,TRBV2,CASFEGAGAEEQYF
TRBJ2-1,TRBV6-6,CASSINSYNEQFF
TRBJ1-6,TRBV6-5,CASTRQGGSPLHF
TRBJ1-1,TRBV29-1,CSVAVLVNTEAFF
TRBJ2-4,TRBV7-2,CASSLSASGWGNIQYF
TRBJ2-3,TRBV10-3,CAISVSSGVDTQYF
TRBJ1-1,TRBV20-1,CSAIKNTEAFF
TRBJ1-4,TRBV5-6,CASSLTVHEKLFF
TRBJ1-4,TRBV6-6,CAGATDVGGKLFF
TRBJ2-5,TRBV3-1/TRBV3-2,CASSQDLMGALVQETQYF
TRBJ2-7,TRBV7-9,CASSLGSLGLAGASEQYF
TRBJ2-2,TRBV2,CASFRRGTGELFF
TRBJ2-3,TRBV7-9,CASSLDRPAGGSTDTQYF